What follows describes a single T cell receptor beta chain. Its cognate antigen has yet to be identified. No base-level quality is on record; no much larger clone is a single base apart. Between the V and J ends, shortened by 9 bases and 6 bases respectively, the junction contains 21 bases. The germline V gene provides CDR1 SNHLY and CDR2 FYNNEI. From its cysteine to its phenylalanine, the CDR3 spans 14 amino acids. The entry retains the CDR3 DNA only, 42 bases that are in frame from base 1. Peripheral blood CD8+ and CD4+ T cells from healthy donors, Susac syndrome patients and multiple sclerosis patients were profiled by high-throughput TCR beta sequencing. The healthy donors served as controls matched for age and sex. Bulk CD8+ and CD4+ T cells were purified magnetically by negative isolation, whereas CD8+ TEMRA cells were enriched by FACS. Blood was drawn into EDTA tubes, processed within 24 hours, and PBMCs were isolated by density gradient centrifugation. PBMCs intended for TCR sequencing were frozen in liquid nitrogen and were later thawed in a 37 degrees C water bath. The sorted or isolated CD4+, CD8+ and CD8+ TEMRA cells reached a purity of at least 90%.

The entry originates in a study of CD8 T cells in Susac syndrome (dated by TCRdb to about 2019). A note on the overall study: Repertoire sequencing was used to test whether CD8+ T cell activation and differentiation in Susac syndrome was antigen driven.

RNA was extracted using the RNeasy kit, and roughly 0.45 to 1 microgram was reverse transcribed with random hexamers. The immunoSEQ multiplex PCR assay, covering 54 Vbeta and 13 Jbeta segments, was used to amplify TCR beta CDR3 regions. PCR amplification bias was corrected by using a synthetic template baseline for primer optimization and computational correction. The authors' analysis ran thus. Only productive sequences were kept, with reads annotated to V, D and J genes according to IMGT and analyzed in immunoSEQ Analyzer. To calculate clonality, Shannon entropy was normalized by log2 of the number of productive unique sequences and then subtracted from one. For each patient and control, public and private clones were evaluated within the 100 most prevalent clones. Clones were defined as Susac-specific if absent from the healthy and MS cohorts, from 900 to 1,300 published viral clones and from other ImmuneACCESS disease sequences. TCRdb redid the processing of the public reads, applying fastp at Q25 and MiXCR, and retained in-frame beta chains. Every CDR3 protein is listed once, alongside the most common genes and DNA of its rows. The V and J calls were determined by TCRdb, not by the authors. The sample table lists approximately 190,000 distinct CDR3 sequences, approximately 95% of them with a count of one. The ten largest make up 0.1% of the sample.

The paper's findings and limits, for the study overall: The study acknowledged that relatively few individuals were included in the TCR sequencing and HLA analysis.

The material sequenced was CD4+ T cells from PBMCs. The rearranged chain carries TRBV2 and TRBJ2-7; the D element might be TRBD1 or TRBD2, as each aligns at 6 bases. This TCR was sampled from a human donor in good health. The nucleotide sequence is given as TGTGCCAGTCTAGCGTGGGACAAGGAGCGCGAGCAGTACTTC. This yields the protein CASLAWDKEREQYF.